This T cell receptor beta chain was identified in a study of CD8 T cells in Susac syndrome. Whole-study results and caveats: An acknowledgment was made by the study that its TCR sequencing and HLA analysis involved relatively few individuals.

Comments on this clonotype: Its antigen is still unknown.

CDR3 size: 13 residues. CDR1 is MNHEY, CDR2 SMNVEV, per germline (reference sequence). Trimming took off 5 bases at V and 6 bases at J, with 11 bases between the two ends. cDNA came from roughly 0.5 to 1 ug RNA primed by random hexamers. MiXCR was run by TCRdb on the immunoSEQ multiplex PCR reads, yielding one entry per CDR3 protein. Of fewer than 300,000 distinct CDR3 sequences listed, roughly 84% are singletons. The sequencing input was CD8+ T cells from PBMCs. The chain has TRBV27 and TRBJ2-1; D call uncertain. The receptor was isolated from a human donor with multiple sclerosis. The CDR3: CASSQLHLNEQFF. The CDR3 DNA sequence: TGTGCCAGCAGTCAGTTGCATCTCAATGAGCAGTTCTTC.